The sequence of this TCR beta chain was determined in a study of blood T cell repertoires in COVID-19. The protocol was immunoSEQ multiplex PCR, while the TCRdb copy is restricted to in-frame clones and leaves out a portion. The sample records fewer than 250,000 clones, around four fifths being singletons. Trimming took 1 base from V and 4 from J, leaving 17 bases between them. The length of the CDR3 is 16 residues. Looked up from germline, CDR1 is SGHVS and CDR2 is FNYEAQ. Sequencing was done on a sample of peripheral blood. This chain joins TRBV7-6 and TRBJ2-7; tentatively, D is TRBD2 (6 bases). The TCR comes from a woman aged 45-60 years with acute or convalescent COVID-19. CDR3 residues: CASSLVGGTGLYEQYF. CDR3 nucleotide sequence: TGTGCCAGCAGCTTAGTTGGAGGGACCGGTTTGTACGAGCAGTACTTC.